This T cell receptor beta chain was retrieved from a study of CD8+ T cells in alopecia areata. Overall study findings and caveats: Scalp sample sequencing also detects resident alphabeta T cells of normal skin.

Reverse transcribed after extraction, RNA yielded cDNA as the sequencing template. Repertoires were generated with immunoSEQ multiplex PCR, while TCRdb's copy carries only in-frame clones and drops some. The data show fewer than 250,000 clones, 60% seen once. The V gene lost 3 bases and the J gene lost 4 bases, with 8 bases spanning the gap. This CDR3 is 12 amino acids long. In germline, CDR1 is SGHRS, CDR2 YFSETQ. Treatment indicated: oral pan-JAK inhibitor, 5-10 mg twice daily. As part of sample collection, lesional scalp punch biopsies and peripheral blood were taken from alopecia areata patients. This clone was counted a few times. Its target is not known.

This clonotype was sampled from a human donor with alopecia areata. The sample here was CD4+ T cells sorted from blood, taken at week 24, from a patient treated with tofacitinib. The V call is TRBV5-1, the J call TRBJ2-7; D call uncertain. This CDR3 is CASSYGPYEQYF. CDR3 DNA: TGCGCCAGCAGCTACGGGCCTTACGAGCAGTACTTC.